The T cell receptor (beta chain) under discussion was sequenced for a study of vaccination and CD4 T cells after COVID-19. On the study more broadly: Vaccinees got either two BNT162b2 doses or two mRNA-1273 doses.

Oncomine TCR Beta short-read sequencing was applied to DNA from cultured CD4+ T cells. TCRdb used MiXCR to reprocess the PCR reads, holding one entry per CDR3 protein. The data contain about 19,000 distinct CDR3 sequences, approximately 30% of them singletons. Trimming took 2 bases from V and 4 from J; bases not matched to a gene: 5. This CDR3 is built from 15 residues. The germline CDR1 and CDR2 sequences are SGHAT and FQDESV (reference sequence). Details on this clonotype: The antigen is unknown.

Treatment of the sample: roughly nine-day PBMC culture with coronavirus spike peptide pools or control peptides (ViraFEST assay). In the ViraFEST assay, peptide-pool expansion preceded TCR sequencing of expanded clonotypes. These CD4+ T cells came from roughly 10-day cultures by negative selection. The source material was cultured CD4+ T cells from blood. The V call is TRBV11-1, the J call TRBJ2-1; 7 nucleotides agree with TRBD2. This TCR derives from a human donor with COVID-19. DNA for the CDR3: TGTGCCAGCAGCTTATTGCGGGGGTCGTACAATGAGCAGTTCTTC. Its protein is CASSLLRGSYNEQFF.